Below are 27 T cell receptor beta chains sequenced from a single sample in a study of neurological immune-mediated disorders. From the 5' RACE reads, TCRdb called clonotypes with MiXCR, one entry per CDR3 protein. The table has approximately 66,000 distinct CDR3 sequences, 3% to 4% seen once. Input material: PBMCs. Every receptor here comes from a man aged 40-49 years with multiple sclerosis.

This clonotype was recorded at least ten times. This chain uses TRBV20-1 with TRBJ2-1; D is possibly TRBD2 (6 bases). CDR1 and CDR2 from the germline V gene are DFQATT and SNEGSKA (reference sequence). The CDR3 spans 11 residues. The V end lost 6 bases, the J end lost 7 bases, and 10 bases lay between the germline ends. CDR3 amino acids: CSAPTSNEQFF. The DNA for the CDR3 is TGCAGTGCGCCGACTAGTAATGAGCAGTTCTTC.

This clonotype was counted ten times or more. The V call is TRBV9, the J call TRBJ2-7; TRBD2 matches 8 bases. The CDR3 sequence is 14 residues long. V dropped 0 bases and J dropped 4; count of bases not matched to a gene: 3. Germline V gene lookup returns CDR1 SGDLS and CDR2 YYNGEE. The CDR3 DNA sequence: TGTGCCAGCAGCGTAGCAGCGGGAGTATACGAGCAGTACTTC. Translating gives CASSVAAGVYEQYF.

The table lists this clonotype with many counts. This sequence joins TRBV20-1 and TRBJ1-6, with a possible D match to TRBD1 (6 bases). The V and J ends lost 6 bases and 4 bases respectively, with 19 bases between them. This CDR3 is built from 16 residues. CDR1 is DFQATT and CDR2 is SNEGSKA in the germline V gene (reference sequence). The CDR3 nucleotides read TGCAGTGCACACCGGGAGGGGGACCTATATAATTCACCCCTCCACTTT. This translates into CSAHREGDLYNSPLHF.

Many counts were recorded for this clonotype. The V call is TRBV20-1, the J call TRBJ1-3; 7 bases align to TRBD1. Looked up from germline, CDR1 is DFQATT and CDR2 is SNEGSKA (reference sequence). Trimming cost V 6 bases and J 3 bases; bases outside gene matches: 8. The CDR3 totals 14 residues. CDR3 sequence reads: CSADTGTVGNTIYF. For the CDR3, the DNA is TGCAGTGCGGATACCGGGACAGTTGGAAACACCATATATTTT.

This clonotype was found many times. CDR3 sequence (DNA): TGTGCCAGCACCCCGAGGCCAGGCGCTCTCAATCAGCCCCAGCATTTT. This gives the protein CASTPRPGALNQPQHF. V is TRBV7-8 and J is TRBJ1-5, with D unresolved. The length of the CDR3 is 16 residues. V was cut by 7 bases and J by 3 bases, with 19 bases left in between. Germline V gene data show CDR1 as SGHVS and CDR2 as FQNEAQ.

This chain connects TRBV3-1 to TRBJ2-1, with D uncertain. There are 14 residues in the CDR3. Germline values: CDR1 LGHDT, CDR2 YNNKEL (reference sequence). The V and J ends lost 1 base and 5 bases respectively, with 9 bases between them. The CDR3 DNA sequence: TGTGCCAGCAGCCAAGCGGCAGTGGACAATGAGCAGTTCTTC. Protein: CASSQAAVDNEQFF.

This clonotype came up many times. V usage is TRBV20-1 and J usage is TRBJ2-7, with a weak D call TRBD1 (5 bases). Germline-derived CDR1 and CDR2 are DFQATT and SNEGSKA (reference sequence). Trimming stripped 6 bases from V and 5 bases from J, with 17 bases between. The CDR3 spans 13 residues. The CDR3 spells CSAEGHLADEQYF. The CDR3, as DNA: TGCAGTGCGGAAGGACACCTCGCCGACGAGCAGTACTTC.

This clonotype showed up many times. This CDR3 reads CASSRGLDETQYF. CDR3 bases: TGTGCCAGCAGCCGGGGACTGGATGAGACCCAGTACTTC. The chain uses TRBV5-6 and TRBJ2-5; maybe TRBD2 (6 bases). The germline V gene has CDR1 SGHDT and CDR2 YYEEEE. CDR3 length: 13 residues. V lost 4 bases and J lost 5, with 12 bases in between.

This clonotype appeared many times. The V call is TRBV20-1, the J call TRBJ2-5; 8 bases agree with TRBD2. The ends lost 0 bases at V and 4 bases at J; junction bases unmatched: 7. The CDR3 extends over 15 amino acids. The germline V gene encodes CDR1 DFQATT and CDR2 SNEGSKA (reference sequence). The CDR3 loop is CSARDRSGRTETQYF. CDR3 nucleotides: TGCAGTGCTAGAGATAGGAGCGGGAGAACAGAGACCCAGTACTTC.

Ten or more counts support this clonotype. This chain connects TRBV5-1 to TRBJ2-2; TRBD1 matches at 9 bases. The trim removed 4 bases at V and 4 bases at J, leaving 2 bases unmatched. This CDR3 has 14 residues. Looked up from germline, CDR1 is SGHRS and CDR2 is YFSETQ. CDR3 loop: CASSVTGGTGELFF. The CDR3 DNA is TGCGCCAGCAGCGTGACAGGGGGCACCGGGGAGCTGTTTTTT.

This clonotype was seen a handful of times. Since a much larger clone is just one base distant, this may be a read error. The chain is built from TRBV7-8 and TRBJ2-2; TRBD1 matches at 7 bases. The ends lost 2 bases at V and 6 bases at J; junction bases unmatched: 15. From germline, CDR1 is SGHVS and CDR2 FQNEAQ. This CDR3 has 18 amino acids. DNA of the CDR3: TGTGCCAGCAGCTTAACCGGGAAAGGGGGCGCCTTGTCCGGGGAGCTGTTTTTT. Its protein product is CASSLTGKGGALSGELFF.

In this sample, this clonotype turned up many times. V and J are TRBV29-1 and TRBJ2-1; D assignment may be TRBD1 or TRBD2 (6 bases each). From germline, CDR1 is SQVTM and CDR2 ANQGSEA. V was trimmed by 7 bases and J by 5 bases, leaving 15 bases between them. This CDR3 spans 13 amino acids. The CDR3 coding sequence is TGCAGCGCCGAGACAGGCGGGAACAATGAGCAGTTCTTC. Amino acids: CSAETGGNNEQFF.

This clonotype was recorded many times. The CDR3 loop reads CASSLASQGQPQHF. In DNA form, the CDR3 reads TGTGCCAGCAGTTTAGCGTCTCAAGGACAGCCCCAGCATTTT. The J gene is TRBJ1-5, the V gene TRBV12-3 or TRBV12-4; D gene uncertain. V shed 0 bases and J shed 7 bases, with 10 bases lying between them. The CDR3 length is 14 residues.

This clonotype was seen many times. The genes are TRBV5-1 and TRBJ2-1; D remains unclear. Germline CDR1 reads SGHRS; CDR2 reads YFSETQ. The CDR3 loop spans 12 amino acids. The ends were cut back, 5 bases at V and 8 bases at J, with 11 bases in the middle. The CDR3 DNA reads TGCGCCAGCAGGGATGGAAGGGATGAGCAGTTCTTC. Its protein product is CASRDGRDEQFF.

The table lists this clonotype with many counts. V is TRBV7-2 and J is TRBJ1-4; the D is unclear. This CDR3 region has 14 residues. Germline V gene sequence: CDR1 SGHTA, CDR2 FQGNSA. V was trimmed by 5 bases and J by 10 bases, leaving 17 bases between them. As DNA, the CDR3 is TGTGCCAGCAGCCAAATCGGGAGTGCCCGAAAACTGTTTTTT. Protein product: CASSQIGSARKLFF.

This clonotype was recorded at least ten times. The rearrangement uses TRBV20-1 and TRBJ1-5; the D is unclear. V was cut by 3 bases and J by 1 base, with 7 bases left in between. The CDR3 sequence is 13 residues long. Germline V CDR1 and CDR2: DFQATT, SNEGSKA (reference sequence). In DNA form, the CDR3 reads TGCAGTGCTAGGAAAGGGAGCAATCAGCCCCAGCATTTT. It is translated as CSARKGSNQPQHF.

This clonotype showed up many times. In DNA form, the CDR3 reads TGTGCCAGCAGCGACCAGACGGGGTGGTACGAGCAGTACTTC. Residues: CASSDQTGWYEQYF. J is TRBJ2-7 and V is TRBV5-6; tentatively, D is TRBD2 (5 bases). Germline V gene data show CDR1 as SGHDT and CDR2 as YYEEEE. The CDR3 has 14 amino acids. V lost 4 bases to trimming and J lost 4 bases, with 15 bases between them.

About this clonotype itself: This may stem from a read error, because a much larger clone lies one nucleotide away. The V and J genes are TRBV5-6 and TRBJ2-1; D is undetermined. The germline CDR1 and CDR2 sequences are SGHDT and YYEEEE. V lost 1 base to trimming and J lost 6 bases, with 8 bases between them. This CDR3 is built from 13 residues. CDR3: CASSLLKANEQFF. The CDR3 DNA follows: TGTGCCAGCAGCTTGTTAAAGGCCAATGAGCAGTTCTTC. Looking up the rest from reference TRBV5-6 and TRBJ2-1 gives the full variable domain: DAGVTQSPTHLIKTRGQQVTLRCSPKSGHDTVSWYQQALGQGPQFIFQYYEEEERQRGNFPDRFSGHQFPNYSSELNVNALLLGDSALYLCASSLLKANEQFFGPGTRLTVL.

There are many counts of this clonotype. This chain connects TRBV5-1 to TRBJ1-2, with D possibly TRBD1 on 6 matching bases. V lost 5 bases, J lost 10 bases, and 21 bases lay in between. Germline CDR1 is SGHRS and CDR2 is YFSETQ. This CDR3 contains 14 residues. The CDR3: CASSPDRTYHDYTF. The CDR3 DNA follows: TGCGCCAGCAGTCCCGACAGGACGTATCATGACTACACCTTC.

This clonotype was counted at least ten times. The rearrangement joins TRBV11-2 to TRBJ1-2; no clear D gene. Germline V CDR1 and CDR2: SGHAT, FQNNGV. V gave up 2 bases and J gave up 2 bases, with 3 bases separating them. The CDR3 is 12 residues long. The CDR3 coding sequence is TGTGCCAGCAGCTTATTAAACTATGGCTACACCTTC. Residues: CASSLLNYGYTF.

This clonotype was detected many times. The V gene is TRBV5-6, the J gene TRBJ1-1; TRBD1 matches at 8 bases. This CDR3 spans 15 amino acids. Losses at the gene ends were 4 bases for V and 4 bases for J; bases not matched to a gene: 9. Germline V gene lookup returns CDR1 SGHDT and CDR2 YYEEEE. For the CDR3, the DNA is TGTGCCAGCAGCAGGCCTACAGGGGGAGGCACTGAAGCTTTCTTT. Protein: CASSRPTGGGTEAFF.

This clonotype was counted at least ten times. This chain connects TRBV5-1 to TRBJ2-1, with a weak D call TRBD1 (6 bases). This CDR3 spans 13 amino acids. Germline lookup yields CDR1 SGHRS and CDR2 YFSETQ. Between the trimmed V and J ends, which lost 6 bases and 7 bases, there was a span of 14 bases. CDR3 residues: CASMAQGLNEQFF. For the CDR3, the DNA is TGCGCCAGCATGGCACAGGGTCTAAATGAGCAGTTCTTC.

There are many counts of this clonotype. The V and J genes are TRBV5-1 and TRBJ1-2; 7 bases line up with TRBD1. Trimming at V came to 1 base and at J to 5 bases, leaving 5 bases not matched to a gene. In germline, CDR1 is SGHRS, CDR2 YFSETQ. CDR3 length: 14 residues. As DNA, the CDR3 is TGCGCCAGCAGCTTGTTGCAGGGGGATTATGGCTACACCTTC. Amino acids: CASSLLQGDYGYTF.

In this sample, this clonotype turned up many times. This rearrangement joins TRBV11-2 to TRBJ2-3; TRBD2 aligns across 14 bases. This CDR3 has 18 residues. Germline trimming cut 6 bases from V and 2 bases from J; bases unmatched to any gene: 10. The germline gives CDR1 SGHAT, CDR2 FQNNGV. The CDR3 is CASSWTWTSGGNTDTQYF. In nucleotides, the CDR3 is TGTGCCAGCAGTTGGACCTGGACTAGCGGGGGGAACACAGATACGCAGTATTTT.

This clonotype was detected ten times or more. This sequence joins TRBV5-1 and TRBJ1-3; no firm D call. Germline V gene sequence: CDR1 SGHRS, CDR2 YFSETQ. The CDR3 has 16 residues. Between the trimmed V and J ends, which lost 0 bases and 0 bases, there was a span of 10 bases. The CDR3 DNA sequence: TGCGCCAGCAGCTTGGAGGCGGTGAGCTCTGGAAACACCATATATTTT. It yields the protein CASSLEAVSSGNTIYF.

This clonotype was counted at least ten times. This chain joins TRBV5-1 and TRBJ1-1; D is undetermined. This CDR3 has 15 amino acids. The ends were cut back, 1 base at V and 0 bases at J, with 10 bases in the middle. Per germline, CDR1 SGHRS and CDR2 YFSETQ. CDR3 coding DNA: TGCGCCAGCAGCTTGAACAACGGGATGAACACTGAAGCTTTCTTT. This gives the protein CASSLNNGMNTEAFF.

This clonotype showed up many times. The chain couples TRBV4-1 to TRBJ1-5; D remains ambiguous. Germline-derived CDR1 and CDR2 are MGHRA and YSYEKL. V lost 0 bases, J lost 4 bases, and 10 bases lay in between. The CDR3 contains 15 residues. CDR3 DNA sequence: TGCGCCAGCAGCCAAGATACGCTGGATAATCAGCCCCAGCATTTT. It specifies CASSQDTLDNQPQHF.